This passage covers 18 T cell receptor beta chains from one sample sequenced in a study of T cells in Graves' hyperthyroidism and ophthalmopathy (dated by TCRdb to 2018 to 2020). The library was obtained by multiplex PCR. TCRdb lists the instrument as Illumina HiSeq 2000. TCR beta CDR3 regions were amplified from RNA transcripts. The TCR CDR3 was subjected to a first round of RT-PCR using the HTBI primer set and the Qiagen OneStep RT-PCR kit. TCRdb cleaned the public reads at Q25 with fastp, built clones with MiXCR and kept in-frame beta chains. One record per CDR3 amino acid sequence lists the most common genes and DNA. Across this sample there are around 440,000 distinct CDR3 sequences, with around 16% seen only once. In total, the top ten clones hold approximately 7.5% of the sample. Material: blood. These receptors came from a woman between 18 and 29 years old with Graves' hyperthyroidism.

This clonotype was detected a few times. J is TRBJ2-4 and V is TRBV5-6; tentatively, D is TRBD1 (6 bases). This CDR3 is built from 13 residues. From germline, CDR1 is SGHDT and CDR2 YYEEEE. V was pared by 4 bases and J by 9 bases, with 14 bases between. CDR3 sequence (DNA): TGTGCCAGCAGCCCAGGACAGTCCGGCATTCAGTACTTC. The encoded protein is CASSPGQSGIQYF. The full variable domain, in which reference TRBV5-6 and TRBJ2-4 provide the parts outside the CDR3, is DAGVTQSPTHLIKTRGQQVTLRCSPKSGHDTVSWYQQALGQGPQFIFQYYEEEERQRGNFPDRFSGHQFPNYSSELNVNALLLGDSALYLCASSPGQSGIQYFGAGTRLSVL.

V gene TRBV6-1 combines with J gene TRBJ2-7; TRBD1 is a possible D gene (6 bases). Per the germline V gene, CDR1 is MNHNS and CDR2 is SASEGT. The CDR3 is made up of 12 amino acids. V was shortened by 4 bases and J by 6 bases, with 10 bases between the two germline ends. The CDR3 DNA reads TGTGCCAGCAGTGGACAGGTTGCCGAGCAGTACTTC. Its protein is CASSGQVAEQYF.

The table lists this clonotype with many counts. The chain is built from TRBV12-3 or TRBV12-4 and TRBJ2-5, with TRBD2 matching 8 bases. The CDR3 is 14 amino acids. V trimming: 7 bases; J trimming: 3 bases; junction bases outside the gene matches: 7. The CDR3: CASNGGAGEETQYF. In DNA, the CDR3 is TGTGCCAGCAATGGGGGAGCGGGGGAAGAGACCCAGTACTTC.

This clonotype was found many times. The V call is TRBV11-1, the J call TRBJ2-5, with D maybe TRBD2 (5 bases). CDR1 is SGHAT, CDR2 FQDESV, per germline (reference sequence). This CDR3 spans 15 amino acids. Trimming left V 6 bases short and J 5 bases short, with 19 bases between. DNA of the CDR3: TGTGCCAGCAGTCACCTTACATCGGGGTGGGAGACCCAGTACTTC. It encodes CASSHLTSGWETQYF.

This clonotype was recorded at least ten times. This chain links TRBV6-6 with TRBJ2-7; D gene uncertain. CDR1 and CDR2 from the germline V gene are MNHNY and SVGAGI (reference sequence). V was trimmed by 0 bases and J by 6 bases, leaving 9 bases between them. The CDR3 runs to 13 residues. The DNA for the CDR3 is TGTGCCAGCAGTTACTCGAACGGCCGCGAGCAGTACTTC. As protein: CASSYSNGREQYF.

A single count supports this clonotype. The CDR3 region is CASSQDEGYYGYTF. The CDR3 bases are TGCGCCAGCAGCCAAGATGAGGGATACTATGGCTACACCTTC. The chain links TRBV4-1 to TRBJ1-2; no clear D. Germline V gene sequence: CDR1 MGHRA, CDR2 YSYEKL. Trimming left V 0 bases short and J 3 bases short, with 8 bases between. CDR3 length: 14 residues.

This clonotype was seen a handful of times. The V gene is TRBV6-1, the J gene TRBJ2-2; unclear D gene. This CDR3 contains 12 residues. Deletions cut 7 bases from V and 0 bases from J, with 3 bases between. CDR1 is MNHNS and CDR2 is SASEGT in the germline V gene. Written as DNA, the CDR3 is TGTGCCAGCAACACGAACACCGGGGAGCTGTTTTTT. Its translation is CASNTNTGELFF.

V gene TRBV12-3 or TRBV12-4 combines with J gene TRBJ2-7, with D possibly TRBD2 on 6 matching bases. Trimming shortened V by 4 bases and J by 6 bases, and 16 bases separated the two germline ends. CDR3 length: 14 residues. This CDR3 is CASSSSGWMAEQYF. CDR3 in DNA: TGTGCCAGCAGTTCAAGCGGGTGGATGGCCGAGCAGTACTTC.

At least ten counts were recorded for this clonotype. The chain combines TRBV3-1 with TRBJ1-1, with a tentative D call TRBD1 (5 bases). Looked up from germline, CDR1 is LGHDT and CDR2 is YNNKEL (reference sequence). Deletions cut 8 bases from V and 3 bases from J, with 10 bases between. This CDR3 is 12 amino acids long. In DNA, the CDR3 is TGTGCCAGCCGCCGAGGGGACACTGAAGCTTTCTTT. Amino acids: CASRRGDTEAFF.

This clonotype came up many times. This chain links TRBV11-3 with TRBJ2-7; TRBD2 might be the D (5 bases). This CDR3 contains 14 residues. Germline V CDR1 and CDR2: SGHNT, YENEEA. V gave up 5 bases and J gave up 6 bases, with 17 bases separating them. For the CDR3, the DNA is TGTGCCAGCAGCCCAACGTCGGGAAGTCTCGAGCAGTACTTC. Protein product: CASSPTSGSLEQYF.

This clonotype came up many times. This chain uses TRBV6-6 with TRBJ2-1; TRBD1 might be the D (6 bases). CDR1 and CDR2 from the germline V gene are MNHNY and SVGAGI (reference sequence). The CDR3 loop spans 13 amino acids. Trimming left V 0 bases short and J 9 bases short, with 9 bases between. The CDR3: CASSYSRGGEQFF. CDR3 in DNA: TGTGCCAGCAGTTACTCGAGAGGGGGTGAGCAGTTCTTC.

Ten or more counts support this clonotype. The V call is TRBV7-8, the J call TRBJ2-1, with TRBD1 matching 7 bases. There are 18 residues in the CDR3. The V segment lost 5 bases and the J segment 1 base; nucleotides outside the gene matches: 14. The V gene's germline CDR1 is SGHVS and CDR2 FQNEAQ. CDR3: CASSPRQGPLGSYNEQFF. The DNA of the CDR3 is TGTGCCAGCAGCCCGAGACAGGGCCCCCTAGGATCCTACAATGAGCAGTTCTTC.

CDR3: CASSLPRTGNSPLHF. The CDR3 DNA is TGCGCCAGCAGCTTACCCCGGACCGGGAATTCACCCCTCCACTTT. This chain links TRBV4-1 with TRBJ1-6; no reliable D call. With 5 bases removed from V and 7 bases from J, the gap between germline ends came to 15 bases. CDR1 is MGHRA, CDR2 YSYEKL, per germline. The CDR3 covers 15 residues.

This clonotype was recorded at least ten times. As DNA, the CDR3 is TGTGCCAGCAGCTTGGGGAGGGCCCGAGATACGCAGTATTTT. As protein: CASSLGRARDTQYF. The chain links TRBV5-6 to TRBJ2-3; D possibly corresponds to TRBD2 (6 bases). Germline V gives CDR1 SGHDT, CDR2 YYEEEE. V was shortened by 0 bases and J by 5 bases, with 10 bases between the two germline ends. The CDR3 runs 14 residues.

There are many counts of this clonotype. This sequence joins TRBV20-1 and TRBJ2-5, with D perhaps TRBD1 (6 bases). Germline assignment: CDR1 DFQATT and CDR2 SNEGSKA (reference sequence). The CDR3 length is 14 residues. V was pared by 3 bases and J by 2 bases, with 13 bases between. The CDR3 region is CSARVGDTQETQYF. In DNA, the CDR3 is TGCAGTGCTAGGGTGGGGGACACACAAGAGACCCAGTACTTC.

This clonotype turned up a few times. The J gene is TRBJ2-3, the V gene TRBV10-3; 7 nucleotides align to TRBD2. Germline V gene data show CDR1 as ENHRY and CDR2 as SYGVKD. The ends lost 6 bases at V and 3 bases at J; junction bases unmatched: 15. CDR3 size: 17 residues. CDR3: CAISDPGHVGGTDTQYF. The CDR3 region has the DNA TGTGCCATCAGCGATCCCGGGCATGTGGGAGGGACAGATACGCAGTATTTT.

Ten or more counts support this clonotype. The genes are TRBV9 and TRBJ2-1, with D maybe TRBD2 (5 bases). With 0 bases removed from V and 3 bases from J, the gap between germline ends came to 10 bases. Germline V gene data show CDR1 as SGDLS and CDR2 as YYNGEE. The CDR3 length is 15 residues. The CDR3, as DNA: TGTGCCAGCAGCGTAGATCGCGGGTTCTACAATGAGCAGTTCTTC. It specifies CASSVDRGFYNEQFF.

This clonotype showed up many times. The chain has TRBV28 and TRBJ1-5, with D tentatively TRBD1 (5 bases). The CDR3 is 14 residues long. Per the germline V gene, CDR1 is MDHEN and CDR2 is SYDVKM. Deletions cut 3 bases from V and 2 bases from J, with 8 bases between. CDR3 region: CASSFRQRNQPQHF. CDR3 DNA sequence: TGTGCCAGCAGTTTCCGACAGCGCAATCAGCCCCAGCATTTT.